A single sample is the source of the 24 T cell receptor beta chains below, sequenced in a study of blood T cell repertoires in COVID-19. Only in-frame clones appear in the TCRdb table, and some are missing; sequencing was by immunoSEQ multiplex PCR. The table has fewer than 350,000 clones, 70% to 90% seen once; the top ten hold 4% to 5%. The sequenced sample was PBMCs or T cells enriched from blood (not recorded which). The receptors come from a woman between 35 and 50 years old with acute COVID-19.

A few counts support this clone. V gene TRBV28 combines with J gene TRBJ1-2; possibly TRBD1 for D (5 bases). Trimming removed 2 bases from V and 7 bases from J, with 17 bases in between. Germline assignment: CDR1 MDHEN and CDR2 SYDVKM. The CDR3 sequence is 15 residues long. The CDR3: CASSLGHVGQSGYTF. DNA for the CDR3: TGTGCCAGCAGTTTAGGTCACGTGGGGCAGTCTGGCTACACCTTC.

CDR3 DNA: TGTGCCAGTAGTATGGACTACTCTGGAAACACCATATATTTT. It yields the protein CASSMDYSGNTIYF. V is TRBV19 and J is TRBJ1-3; D ambiguous. The germline V and J ends were trimmed by 3 bases and 0 bases, with 6 bases remaining between them. CDR3 length equals 14 residues. Germline V CDR1 and CDR2: LNHDA, SQIVND (reference sequence).

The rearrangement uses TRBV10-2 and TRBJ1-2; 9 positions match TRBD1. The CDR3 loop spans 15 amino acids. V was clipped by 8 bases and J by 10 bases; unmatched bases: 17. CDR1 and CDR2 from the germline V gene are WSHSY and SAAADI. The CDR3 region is CASGREVGTGMYYTF. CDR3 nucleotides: TGCGCCAGCGGAAGAGAAGTCGGGACAGGGATGTACTACACCTTC.

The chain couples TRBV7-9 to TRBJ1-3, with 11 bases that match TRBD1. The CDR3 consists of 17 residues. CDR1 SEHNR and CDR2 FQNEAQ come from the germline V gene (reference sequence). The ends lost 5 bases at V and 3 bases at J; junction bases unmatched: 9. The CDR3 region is CASSIRRDRGYGNTIYF. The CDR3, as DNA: TGTGCCAGCAGCATCCGCCGGGACAGGGGGTATGGAAACACCATATATTTT.

CDR3: CASTRQGASVGELFF. The CDR3 DNA sequence: TGTGCCAGCACCAGACAGGGGGCGTCCGTCGGGGAGCTGTTTTTT. The chain carries TRBV2 and TRBJ2-2, with 10 positions matching TRBD1. Germline-derived CDR1 and CDR2 are SNHLY and FYNNEI. Trimming removed 7 bases from V and 7 bases from J; junction bases left unmatched: 9. The CDR3 consists of 15 residues.

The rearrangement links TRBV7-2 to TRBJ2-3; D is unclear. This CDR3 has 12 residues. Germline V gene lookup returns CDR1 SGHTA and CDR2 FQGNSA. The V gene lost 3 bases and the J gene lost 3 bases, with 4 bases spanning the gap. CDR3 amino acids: CASSFRTDTQYF. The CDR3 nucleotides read TGTGCCAGCAGCTTCAGGACAGATACGCAGTATTTT.

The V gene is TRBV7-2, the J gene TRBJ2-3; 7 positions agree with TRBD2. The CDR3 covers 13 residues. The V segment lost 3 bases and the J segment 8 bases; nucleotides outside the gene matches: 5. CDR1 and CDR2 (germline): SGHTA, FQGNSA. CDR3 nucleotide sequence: TGTGCCAGCAGCTTGGGAGGGGTCGCTACGCAGTATTTT. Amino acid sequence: CASSLGGVATQYF.

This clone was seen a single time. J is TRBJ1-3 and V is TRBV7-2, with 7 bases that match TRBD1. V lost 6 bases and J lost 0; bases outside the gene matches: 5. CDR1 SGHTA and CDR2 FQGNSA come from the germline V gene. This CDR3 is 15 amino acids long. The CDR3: CASRLRGPSGNTIYF. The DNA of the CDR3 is TGTGCCAGCAGACTAAGGGGGCCCTCTGGAAACACCATATATTTT.

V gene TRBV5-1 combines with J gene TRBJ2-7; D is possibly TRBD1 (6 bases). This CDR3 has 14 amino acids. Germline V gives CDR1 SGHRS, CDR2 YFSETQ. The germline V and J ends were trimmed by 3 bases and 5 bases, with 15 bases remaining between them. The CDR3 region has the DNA TGCGCCAGCAGCTGGCAAGAACAGGGCCACGAGCAGTACTTC. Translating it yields CASSWQEQGHEQYF.

The DNA of the CDR3 is TGTGCCAGCAGCTCGGGACCGGGACAGGGCAACTACGAGCAGTACTTC. Translation: CASSSGPGQGNYEQYF. The chain carries TRBV5-4 and TRBJ2-7; TRBD1 agrees at 9 bases. CDR3 length equals 16 residues. Germline-derived CDR1 and CDR2 are SGHNT and YYREEE (reference sequence). The ends lost 3 bases at V and 3 bases at J; junction bases unmatched: 10.

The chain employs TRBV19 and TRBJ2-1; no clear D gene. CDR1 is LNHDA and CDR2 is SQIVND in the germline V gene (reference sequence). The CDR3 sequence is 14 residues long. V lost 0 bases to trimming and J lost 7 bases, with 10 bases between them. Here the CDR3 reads CASSIEGSQNEQFF. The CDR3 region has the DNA TGTGCCAGTAGTATAGAGGGCAGCCAGAATGAGCAGTTCTTC. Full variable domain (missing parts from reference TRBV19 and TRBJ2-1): DGGITQSPKYLFRKEGQNVTLSCEQNLNHDAMYWYRQDPGQGLRLIYYSQIVNDFQKGDIAEGYSVSREKKESFPLTVTSAQKNPTAFYLCASSIEGSQNEQFFGPGTRLTVL.

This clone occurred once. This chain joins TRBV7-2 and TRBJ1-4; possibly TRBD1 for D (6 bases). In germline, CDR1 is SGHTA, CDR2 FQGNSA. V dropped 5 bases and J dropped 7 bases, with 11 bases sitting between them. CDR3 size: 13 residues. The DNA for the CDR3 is TGTGCCAGCAGCAGATCAGGGGTTGAAAAACTGTTTTTT. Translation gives CASSRSGVEKLFF.

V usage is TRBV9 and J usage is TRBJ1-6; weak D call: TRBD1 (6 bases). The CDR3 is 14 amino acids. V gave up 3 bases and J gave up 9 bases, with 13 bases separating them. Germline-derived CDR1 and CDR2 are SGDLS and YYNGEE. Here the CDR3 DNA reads TGTGCCAGCAGCGAACGGGACAACGTTTCACCCCTCCACTTT. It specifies CASSERDNVSPLHF.

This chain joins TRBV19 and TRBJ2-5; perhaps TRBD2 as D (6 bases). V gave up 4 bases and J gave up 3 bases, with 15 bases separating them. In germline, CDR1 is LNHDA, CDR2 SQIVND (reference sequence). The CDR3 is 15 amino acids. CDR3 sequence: CASSTLAGQKETQYF. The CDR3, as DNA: TGTGCCAGTAGTACACTAGCAGGACAAAAAGAGACCCAGTACTTC.

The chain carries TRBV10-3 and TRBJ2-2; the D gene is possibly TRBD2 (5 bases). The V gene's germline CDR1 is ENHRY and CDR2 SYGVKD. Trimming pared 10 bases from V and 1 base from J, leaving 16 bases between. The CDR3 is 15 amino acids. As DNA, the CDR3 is TGTGCCACCAGGTCGCGGGCCCTGAACACCGGGGAGCTGTTTTTT. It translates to CATRSRALNTGELFF.

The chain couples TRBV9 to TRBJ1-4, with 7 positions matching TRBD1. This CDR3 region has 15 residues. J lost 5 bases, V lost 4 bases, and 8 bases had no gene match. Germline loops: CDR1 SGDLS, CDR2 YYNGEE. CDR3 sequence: CASSPTTGRNEKLFF. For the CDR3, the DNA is TGTGCCAGCAGCCCGACGACAGGGCGAAATGAAAAACTGTTTTTT. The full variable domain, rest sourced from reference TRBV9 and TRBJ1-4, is DSGVTQTPKHLITATGQRVTLRCSPRSGDLSVYWYQQSLDQGLQFLIQYYNGEERAKGNILERFSAQQFPDLHSELNLSSLELGDSALYFCASSPTTGRNEKLFFGSGTQLSVL.

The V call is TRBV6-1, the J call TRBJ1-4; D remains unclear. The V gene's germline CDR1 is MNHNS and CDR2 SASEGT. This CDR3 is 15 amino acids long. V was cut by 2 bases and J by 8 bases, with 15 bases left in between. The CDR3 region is CASSETGEGWEKLFF. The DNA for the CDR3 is TGTGCCAGCAGTGAAACCGGGGAGGGCTGGGAAAAACTGTTTTTT.

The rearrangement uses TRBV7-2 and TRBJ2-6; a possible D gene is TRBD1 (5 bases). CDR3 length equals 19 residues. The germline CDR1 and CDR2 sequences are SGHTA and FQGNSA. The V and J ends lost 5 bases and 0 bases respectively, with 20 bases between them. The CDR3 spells CASSLRAGSLYSGANVLTF. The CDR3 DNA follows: TGTGCCAGCAGCCTAAGGGCAGGGTCCCTCTACTCTGGGGCCAACGTCCTGACTTTC.

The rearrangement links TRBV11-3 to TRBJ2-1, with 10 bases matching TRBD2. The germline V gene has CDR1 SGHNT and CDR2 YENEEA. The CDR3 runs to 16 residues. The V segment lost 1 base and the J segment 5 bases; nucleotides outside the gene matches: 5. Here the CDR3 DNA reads TGTGCCAGCAGCTTAGCAGGGACTAGCGTTAACAATGAGCAGTTCTTC. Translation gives CASSLAGTSVNNEQFF.

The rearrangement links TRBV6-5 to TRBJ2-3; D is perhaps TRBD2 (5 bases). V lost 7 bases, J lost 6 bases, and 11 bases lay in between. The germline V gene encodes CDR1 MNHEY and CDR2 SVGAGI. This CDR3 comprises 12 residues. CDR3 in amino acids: CASNHRGDTQYF. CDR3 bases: TGTGCCAGCAACCACAGAGGGGATACGCAGTATTTT.

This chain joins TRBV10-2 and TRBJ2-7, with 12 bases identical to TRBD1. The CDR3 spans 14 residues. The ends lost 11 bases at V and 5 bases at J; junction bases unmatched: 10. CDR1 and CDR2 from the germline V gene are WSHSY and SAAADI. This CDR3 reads CASQGTGGNHEQYF. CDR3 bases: TGCGCCTCCCAAGGGACAGGGGGCAACCACGAGCAGTACTTC.

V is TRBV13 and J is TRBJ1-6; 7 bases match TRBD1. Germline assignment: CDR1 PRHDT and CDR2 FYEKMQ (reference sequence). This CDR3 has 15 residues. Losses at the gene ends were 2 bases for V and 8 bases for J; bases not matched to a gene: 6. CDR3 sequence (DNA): TGTGCCAGCAGCTTAAGGACAGGTGTCGATTCACCCCTCCACTTT. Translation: CASSLRTGVDSPLHF.

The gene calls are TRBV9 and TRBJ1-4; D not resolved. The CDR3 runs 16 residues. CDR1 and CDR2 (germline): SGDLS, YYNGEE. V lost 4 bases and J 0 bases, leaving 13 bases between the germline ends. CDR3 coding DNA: TGTGCCAGCAGCCGCGAGAGCGGGGCAACTAATGAAAAACTGTTTTTT. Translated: CASSRESGATNEKLFF.

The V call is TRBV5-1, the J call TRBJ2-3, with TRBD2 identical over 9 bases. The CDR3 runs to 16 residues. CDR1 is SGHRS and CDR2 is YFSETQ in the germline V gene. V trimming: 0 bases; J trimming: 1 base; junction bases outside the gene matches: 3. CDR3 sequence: CASSLGGGAGTDTQYF. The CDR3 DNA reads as TGCGCCAGCAGCTTGGGCGGGGGGGCCGGCACAGATACGCAGTATTTT.